The clone carrying this T cell receptor (beta chain) has ten or more counts. The data were obtained in a study of CD8 T cells in ankylosing spondylitis. TCRdb processed the 5' RACE reads anew with MiXCR; each CDR3 protein has one entry. The repertoire holds roughly 150,000 distinct CDR3 sequences, with under 35% as singletons. Per the germline V gene, CDR1 is SQVTM and CDR2 is ANQGSEA. The V end was cut by 5 bases, the J end by 0 bases, with 13 bases between. This CDR3 is 14 amino acids long. Sequenced sample: synovial fluid, either unsorted or a sorted T cell fraction (not recorded which). The sequence came from a male donor with ankylosing spondylitis. V usage is TRBV29-1 and J usage is TRBJ1-1; weak D call: TRBD1 (5 bases). For the CDR3, the DNA is TGCAGCGTTTACAGCGTAGGGGTGAACACTGAAGCTTTCTTT. It yields the protein CSVYSVGVNTEAFF. Complete variable domain (other parts from reference TRBV29-1 and TRBJ1-1): SAVISQKPSRDICQRGTSLTIQCQVDSQVTMMFWYRQQPGQSLTLIATANQGSEATYESGFVIDKFPISRPNLTFSTLTVSNMSPEDSSIYLCSVYSVGVNTEAFFGQGTRLTVV.